Below, 28 T cell receptor beta chains from the same sample are listed, as sequenced in a study of blood T cell repertoires in COVID-19. Clones were sequenced by immunoSEQ multiplex PCR, and TCRdb holds only the in-frame ones, with some missing. The data show roughly 56,000 clones, over 75% seen once. Specimen: peripheral blood. The receptors originated from a man aged 45-65 years with active COVID-19.

In this sample, this clone turned up a few times. The chain combines TRBV28 with TRBJ2-1; 7 bases agree with TRBD2. With V trimmed by 5 bases and J by 3 bases, 7 bases remained unmatched. Germline lookup yields CDR1 MDHEN and CDR2 SYDVKM. The CDR3 length is 15 residues. CDR3 sequence reads: CASSTWASGYNEQFF. The CDR3 nucleotides are TGTGCCAGCAGTACTTGGGCTAGCGGCTACAATGAGCAGTTCTTC. The entire variable domain, with the rest obtained from reference TRBV28 and TRBJ2-1, is as follows: DVKVTQSSRYLVKRTGEKVFLECVQDMDHENMFWYRQDPGLGLRLIYFSYDVKMKEKGDIPEGYSVSREKKERFSLILESASTNQTSMYLCASSTWASGYNEQFFGPGTRLTVL.

The chain is built from TRBV27 and TRBJ2-2; TRBD1 matches 9 bases. Per germline, CDR1 MNHEY and CDR2 SMNVEV (reference sequence). CDR3 length: 17 amino acids. Unmatched junction bases numbered 12, after V lost 5 bases and J lost 5 bases. The CDR3 protein is CASSRLPTGGKTGELFF. The CDR3, as DNA: TGTGCCAGCAGTAGACTCCCGACAGGGGGGAAAACCGGGGAGCTGTTTTTT.

This chain connects TRBV27 to TRBJ2-1; 9 nucleotides line up with TRBD2. The CDR3 has 18 residues. With 6 bases clipped from V and 0 bases from J, the junction kept 12 bases outside the gene matches. The V gene's germline CDR1 is MNHEY and CDR2 SMNVEV (reference sequence). In DNA form, the CDR3 reads TGTGCCAGCAGCATGGCACTAGCGGGCACAAGCTCCTACAATGAGCAGTTCTTC. Its translation is CASSMALAGTSSYNEQFF.

V and J are TRBV12-5 and TRBJ2-2; no reliable D call. There are 12 residues in the CDR3. The V and J ends lost 6 bases and 5 bases respectively, with 7 bases between them. Per germline, CDR1 LGHNT and CDR2 FRNRAP. CDR3 amino acids: CASGRFTGELFF. The DNA for the CDR3 is TGTGCTAGTGGACGGTTTACCGGGGAGCTGTTTTTT. Filled out from reference TRBV12-5 and TRBJ2-2, the complete variable domain reads DARVTQTPRHKVTEMGQEVTMRCQPILGHNTVFWYRQTMMQGLELLAYFRNRAPLDDSGMPKDRFSAEMPDATLATLKIQPSEPRDSAVYFCASGRFTGELFFGEGSRLTVL.

To note about this clone: Different DNA sequences within this sample yield the same CDR3. The chain has TRBV19 and TRBJ2-7, with 9 bases identical to TRBD1. In germline, CDR1 is LNHDA, CDR2 SQIVND (reference sequence). This CDR3 has 14 amino acids. J was trimmed by 2 bases and V by 3 bases; bases with no gene match: 2. Written as DNA, the CDR3 is TGTGCCAGTAGTATTGGGACAGGGCCCTACGAGCAGTACTTC. It is translated as CASSIGTGPYEQYF.

The chain recombines TRBV7-2 with TRBJ2-3; D ambiguous. This CDR3 contains 13 residues. V was pared by 3 bases and J by 4 bases, with 8 bases between. Germline CDR1 is SGHTA and CDR2 is FQGNSA. The CDR3 sequence is CASSFAPADTQYF. CDR3 coding DNA: TGTGCCAGCAGCTTTGCGCCCGCAGATACGCAGTATTTT.

This chain links TRBV6-5 with TRBJ1-1, with D perhaps matching TRBD1 (6 bases). CDR3 size: 14 residues. Germline CDR1 reads MNHEY; CDR2 reads SVGAGI. V shed 2 bases and J shed 4 bases, with 11 bases lying between them. CDR3 DNA sequence: TGTGCCAGCAGTTACGCTGAGGGGGTCACTGAAGCTTTCTTT. Its translation: CASSYAEGVTEAFF.

A single count supports this clone. The rearrangement joins TRBV29-1 to TRBJ1-3; 7 nucleotides line up with TRBD1. Losses at the gene ends were 4 bases for V and 4 bases for J; bases not matched to a gene: 19. The germline gives CDR1 SQVTM, CDR2 ANQGSEA. The CDR3 contains 18 residues. CDR3 loop: CSVVSPSGGPHSGNTIYF. For the CDR3, the DNA is TGCAGCGTTGTTTCCCCCTCAGGGGGACCACACTCGGGAAACACCATATATTTT.

The chain couples TRBV7-9 to TRBJ1-1; 9 bases fit TRBD1. Germline values: CDR1 SEHNR, CDR2 FQNEAQ (reference sequence). Trimming took 5 bases from V and 3 from J; bases not matched to a gene: 4. This CDR3 contains 14 residues. CDR3 DNA: TGTGCCAGCAGCCTGCGACAGGGGGACACTGAAGCTTTCTTT. It yields the protein CASSLRQGDTEAFF.

The chain combines TRBV4-3 with TRBJ2-5; the match to TRBD1 covers 9 bases. The CDR3 sequence is 15 residues long. Germline-derived CDR1 and CDR2 are LGHNA and YSLEER. J gave up 4 bases and V 3 bases, and 6 bases lay outside the gene matches. DNA of the CDR3: TGCGCCAGCAGCCACGGGACAGGGCCAGCAGAGACCCAGTACTTC. Translating it yields CASSHGTGPAETQYF.

V gene TRBV3-1 (or the pseudogene TRBV3-2) combines with J gene TRBJ1-1, with TRBD1 matching over 8 bases. The CDR3 is 14 residues long. J gave up 5 bases and V 2 bases, and 4 bases lay outside the gene matches. Germline CDR1 LGHDT, CDR2 YNNKEL (reference sequence). The CDR3 nucleotides read TGTGCCAGCAGCCAAACAGGGGGGGGTACTGAAGCTTTCTTT. This translates into CASSQTGGGTEAFF.

The gene calls are TRBV19 and TRBJ1-3; D is ambiguous. V lost 6 bases to trimming and J lost 0 bases, with 12 bases between them. CDR3 length: 15 amino acids. The germline CDR1 and CDR2 sequences are LNHDA and SQIVND (reference sequence). This chain's CDR3 is CASSVGRSSGNTIYF. CDR3 DNA: TGTGCCAGTAGCGTGGGCCGAAGCTCTGGAAACACCATATATTTT.

This clone was seen a single time. V and J are TRBV19 and TRBJ1-2, with 8 bases identical to TRBD1. The CDR3 contains 14 residues. Germline V gene lookup returns CDR1 LNHDA and CDR2 SQIVND (reference sequence). With V trimmed by 9 bases and J by 4 bases, 10 bases remained unmatched. CDR3 nucleotides: TGTGCCAGCAGACAGGGGAGCGTCTTCTATGGCTACACCTTC. Translation: CASRQGSVFYGYTF.

The rearrangement links TRBV11-2 to TRBJ2-1; tentatively, D is TRBD1 (6 bases). Trimming shortened V by 4 bases and J by 7 bases, and 17 bases separated the two germline ends. There are 15 residues in the CDR3. The germline V gene encodes CDR1 SGHAT and CDR2 FQNNGV. The DNA for the CDR3 is TGTGCCAGCAGCTCGTGGCAGGGGTCATTAAATGAGCAGTTCTTC. Its protein is CASSSWQGSLNEQFF. Together with reference TRBV11-2 and TRBJ2-1, the CDR3 gives the full variable domain: EAGVAQSPRYKIIEKRQSVAFWCNPISGHATLYWYQQILGQGPKLLIQFQNNGVVDDSQLPKDRFSAERLKGVDSTLKIQPAKLEDSAVYLCASSSWQGSLNEQFFGPGTRLTVL.

The V and J genes are TRBV5-1 and TRBJ2-3; D is perhaps TRBD2 (6 bases). Deletions cut 2 bases from V and 3 bases from J, with 16 bases between. Germline CDR1 and CDR2: SGHRS and YFSETQ. The CDR3 is 16 residues long. The CDR3 reads CASSLGGSQATDTQYF. Written as DNA, the CDR3 is TGCGCCAGCAGCTTAGGAGGGAGCCAAGCGACAGATACGCAGTATTTT.

This sequence joins TRBV5-1 and TRBJ1-2; 7 bases are a match to TRBD1. This CDR3 spans 14 amino acids. Germline V gives CDR1 SGHRS, CDR2 YFSETQ. V trimming: 4 bases; J trimming: 2 bases; junction bases outside the gene matches: 5. CDR3 loop: CASSREQGNYGYTF. The CDR3 coding sequence is TGCGCCAGCAGCAGGGAACAGGGGAACTATGGCTACACCTTC.

The V call is TRBV23-1, the J call TRBJ1-2, with no clear D. TRBV23-1 is filed as an ORF, its function uncertain. CDR3 length equals 12 residues. Trimming took off 6 bases at V and 6 bases at J, with 11 bases between the two ends. CDR3 residues: CASSPRLNGYTF. CDR3 nucleotides: TGCGCCAGCAGCCCTCGACTAAATGGCTACACCTTC.

This rearrangement joins TRBV9 to TRBJ1-3; D is possibly TRBD1 (6 bases). Germline values: CDR1 SGDLS, CDR2 YYNGEE. There are 13 residues in the CDR3. Trimming shortened V by 3 bases and J by 3 bases, and 7 bases separated the two germline ends. The CDR3 is CASSGQVGNTIYF. As DNA, the CDR3 is TGTGCCAGCAGCGGACAGGTTGGAAACACCATATATTTT.

J is TRBJ2-5 and V is TRBV6-6; 9 nucleotides agree with TRBD1. This CDR3 is 15 amino acids long. Germline V gene lookup returns CDR1 MNHNY and CDR2 SVGAGI (reference sequence). The J segment lost 5 bases and the V segment lost 8 bases, leaving 12 bases of the junction unmatched. CDR3 protein: CASLTYRGRSETQYF. The CDR3 region has the DNA TGTGCCAGCCTTACCTACAGGGGGCGGTCGGAGACCCAGTACTTC.

The chain has TRBV5-5 and TRBJ2-1; D call uncertain. Germline loops: CDR1 SGHKS, CDR2 YYEKEE (reference sequence). V shed 1 base and J shed 4 bases, with 6 bases lying between them. This CDR3 is 13 amino acids long. CDR3: CASSLTEYNEQFF. Here the CDR3 DNA reads TGTGCCAGCAGCTTGACTGAGTACAATGAGCAGTTCTTC.

Concerning this clone: Different DNA sequences within this sample yield the same CDR3. The chain links TRBV18 to TRBJ1-1, with 7 bases identical to TRBD1. Trimming at V came to 1 base and at J to 4 bases, leaving 3 bases not matched to a gene. There are 14 residues in the CDR3. Germline CDR1 KGHSH, CDR2 LQKENI. The CDR3: CASSPRQGGTEAFF. The CDR3 nucleotides read TGTGCCAGCTCACCACGTCAGGGGGGCACTGAAGCTTTCTTT.

The V and J genes are TRBV5-5 and TRBJ2-3, with 8 bases fitting TRBD1. CDR1 and CDR2 from the germline V gene are SGHKS and YYEKEE (reference sequence). This CDR3 spans 15 amino acids. With V trimmed by 4 bases and J by 3 bases, 7 bases remained unmatched. The CDR3 coding sequence is TGTGCCAGCAGCCCTATGACAGGGGCGACAGATACGCAGTATTTT. Translation: CASSPMTGATDTQYF.

The genes are TRBV4-1 and TRBJ2-3; perhaps TRBD2 as D (6 bases). This CDR3 region has 16 residues. V lost 0 bases to trimming and J lost 0 bases, with 10 bases between them. Germline V gives CDR1 MGHRA, CDR2 YSYEKL. Here the CDR3 DNA reads TGCGCCAGCAGCCAAGATCTTGGGACTAGCACAGATACGCAGTATTTT. Its translation: CASSQDLGTSTDTQYF.

The chain joins TRBV10-2 to TRBJ2-7, with 8 bases fitting TRBD2. CDR1 WSHSY and CDR2 SAAADI come from the germline V gene. There are 16 residues in the CDR3. V trimming: 5 bases; J trimming: 1 base; junction bases outside the gene matches: 10. The CDR3 coding sequence is TGCGCCAGCAGTCCCTCGTTAGCGGGAAGTTCCTACGAGCAGTACTTC. Translated: CASSPSLAGSSYEQYF.

CDR3 region: CASSAQGRNTEAFF. CDR3 nucleotide sequence: TGTGCCAGCAGTGCCCAGGGGCGAAACACTGAAGCTTTCTTT. The chain combines TRBV2 with TRBJ1-1; a weak D match, TRBD1 (6 bases). CDR3 size: 14 residues. Germline-derived CDR1 and CDR2 are SNHLY and FYNNEI. V dropped 4 bases and J dropped 2 bases, with 11 bases sitting between them.

CDR3 residues: CASTRDRGADTQYF. The CDR3 DNA reads as TGTGCCAGCACCCGGGACAGGGGTGCAGATACGCAGTATTTT. V gene TRBV7-2 combines with J gene TRBJ2-3; 10 positions agree with TRBD1. Germline V gene data show CDR1 as SGHTA and CDR2 as FQGNSA. This CDR3 is built from 14 residues. V was pared by 7 bases and J by 4 bases, with 5 bases of the junction left unmatched. Based on the CDR3 plus reference TRBV7-2 and TRBJ2-3, the full variable domain is GAGVSQSPSNKVTEKGKDVELRCDPISGHTALYWYRQSLGQGLEFLIYFQGNSAPDKSGLPSDRFSAERTGGSVSTLTIQRTQQEDSAVYLCASTRDRGADTQYFGPGTRLTVL.

The genes are TRBV9 and TRBJ2-2; TRBD1 matches at 10 bases. The length of the CDR3 is 17 residues. Trimming took 4 bases from V and 1 from J; bases not matched to a gene: 7. Germline V gives CDR1 SGDLS, CDR2 YYNGEE. CDR3 protein: CASSSPGDRGNTGELFF. The CDR3 DNA reads TGTGCCAGCAGCTCCCCAGGGGACAGGGGGAACACCGGGGAGCTGTTTTTT.

This clone showed up just once. The chain joins TRBV7-9 to TRBJ2-5, with a tentative D call TRBD2 (6 bases). From germline, CDR1 is SEHNR and CDR2 FQNEAQ (reference sequence). The CDR3 contains 13 residues. Trimming took 5 bases from V and 5 from J, leaving 12 bases between them. CDR3 sequence reads: CASSPTSSETQYF. The DNA of the CDR3 is TGTGCCAGCAGCCCGACTAGTTCGGAGACCCAGTACTTC.